Following are 2 T cell receptor beta chains from one sample sequenced in a study of shared clonotypes between healthy human individuals. Produced via immunoSEQ multiplex PCR; TCRdb's table is partial and in-frame only. The sample yields 2 million to 2.5 million clones, around 95% seen once. Sequencing used naive CD4+ T cells sorted from blood. The subset: CD45RA+ positively selected. The receptors stem from a man aged 18 to 30 in good health.

This clone came up once. V gene TRBV7-2 combines with J gene TRBJ2-6; D is possibly TRBD1 (5 bases). V lost 1 base to trimming and J lost 6 bases, with 7 bases between them. CDR1 is SGHTA and CDR2 is FQGNSA in the germline V gene. The CDR3 extends over 14 amino acids. CDR3 sequence reads: CASSLGREANVLTF. CDR3 nucleotides: TGTGCCAGCAGCTTAGGCAGGGAGGCCAACGTCCTGACTTTC.

This clone was counted a single time. Other DNA sequences in the same sample also yield this CDR3. The gene calls are TRBV9 and TRBJ2-5; maybe TRBD2 (7 bases). Trimming took 2 bases from V and 5 from J, leaving 10 bases between them. This CDR3 region has 13 residues. The germline gives CDR1 SGDLS, CDR2 YYNGEE. The CDR3 nucleotides are TGTGCCAGCAGCGTGGGGGGGCTGGAGACCCAGTACTTC. Translation: CASSVGGLETQYF.